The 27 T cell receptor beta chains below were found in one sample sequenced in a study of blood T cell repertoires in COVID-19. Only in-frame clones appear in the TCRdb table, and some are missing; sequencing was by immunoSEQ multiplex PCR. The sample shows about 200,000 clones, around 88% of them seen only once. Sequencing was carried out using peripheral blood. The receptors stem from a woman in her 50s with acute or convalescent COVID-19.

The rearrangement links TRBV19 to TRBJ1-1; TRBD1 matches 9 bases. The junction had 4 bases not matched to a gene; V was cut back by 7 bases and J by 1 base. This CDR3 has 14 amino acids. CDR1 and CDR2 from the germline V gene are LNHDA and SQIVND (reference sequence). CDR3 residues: CASIMGQGNTEAFF. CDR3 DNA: TGTGCCAGTATTATGGGACAGGGGAACACTGAAGCTTTCTTT.

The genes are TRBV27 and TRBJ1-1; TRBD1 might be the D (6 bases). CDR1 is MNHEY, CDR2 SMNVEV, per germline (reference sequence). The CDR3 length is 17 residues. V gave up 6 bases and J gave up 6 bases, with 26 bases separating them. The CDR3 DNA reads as TGTGCCAGCAGCCCCAACAGGGTAAAGATGGTATTCCCTGAAGCTTTCTTT. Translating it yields CASSPNRVKMVFPEAFF.

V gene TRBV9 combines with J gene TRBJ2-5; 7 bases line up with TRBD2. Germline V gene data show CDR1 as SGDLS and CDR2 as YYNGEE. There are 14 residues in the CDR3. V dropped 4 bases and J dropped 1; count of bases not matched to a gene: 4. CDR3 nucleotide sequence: TGTGCCAGCAGCCCCAGGACTAGCCAAGAGACCCAGTACTTC. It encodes CASSPRTSQETQYF.

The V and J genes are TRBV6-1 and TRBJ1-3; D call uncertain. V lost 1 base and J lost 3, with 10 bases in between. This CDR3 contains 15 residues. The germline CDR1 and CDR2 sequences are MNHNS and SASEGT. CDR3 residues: CASSEVFGLGNTIYF. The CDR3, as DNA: TGTGCCAGCAGTGAAGTCTTTGGGCTTGGAAACACCATATATTTT.

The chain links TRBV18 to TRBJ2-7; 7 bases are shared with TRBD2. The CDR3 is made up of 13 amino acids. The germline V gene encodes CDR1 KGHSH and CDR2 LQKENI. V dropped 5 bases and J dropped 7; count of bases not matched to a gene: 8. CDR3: CASSAGGNGEQYF. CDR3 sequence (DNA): TGTGCCAGCTCAGCCGGGGGGAACGGGGAGCAGTACTTC. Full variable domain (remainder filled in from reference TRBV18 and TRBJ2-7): NAGVMQNPRHLVRRRGQEARLRCSPMKGHSHVYWYRQLPEEGLKFMVYLQKENIIDESGMPKERFSAEFPKEGPSILRIQQVVRGDSAAYFCASSAGGNGEQYFGPGTRLTVT.

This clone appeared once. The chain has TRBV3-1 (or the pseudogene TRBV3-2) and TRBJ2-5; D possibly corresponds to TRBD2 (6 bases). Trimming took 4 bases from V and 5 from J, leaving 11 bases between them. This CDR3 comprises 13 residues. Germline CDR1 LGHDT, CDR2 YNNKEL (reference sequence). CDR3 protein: CASSLRELETQYF. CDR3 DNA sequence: TGTGCCAGCAGCCTCCGGGAGTTGGAGACCCAGTACTTC.

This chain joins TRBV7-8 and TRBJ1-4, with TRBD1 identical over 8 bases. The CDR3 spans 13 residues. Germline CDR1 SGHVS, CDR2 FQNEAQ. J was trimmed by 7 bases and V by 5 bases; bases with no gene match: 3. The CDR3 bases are TGTGCCAGCAGCCGTACAGGGGGTGAAAAACTGTTTTTT. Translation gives CASSRTGGEKLFF.

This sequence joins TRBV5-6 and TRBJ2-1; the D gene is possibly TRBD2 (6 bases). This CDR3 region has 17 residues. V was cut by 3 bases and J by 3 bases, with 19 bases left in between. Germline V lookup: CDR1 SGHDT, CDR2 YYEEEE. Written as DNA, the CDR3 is TGTGCCAGCAGCTCGTCTCTAGCGACCATAGTCTACAATGAGCAGTTCTTC. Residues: CASSSSLATIVYNEQFF. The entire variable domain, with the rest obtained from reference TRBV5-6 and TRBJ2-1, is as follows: DAGVTQSPTHLIKTRGQQVTLRCSPKSGHDTVSWYQQALGQGPQFIFQYYEEEERQRGNFPDRFSGHQFPNYSSELNVNALLLGDSALYLCASSSSLATIVYNEQFFGPGTRLTVL.

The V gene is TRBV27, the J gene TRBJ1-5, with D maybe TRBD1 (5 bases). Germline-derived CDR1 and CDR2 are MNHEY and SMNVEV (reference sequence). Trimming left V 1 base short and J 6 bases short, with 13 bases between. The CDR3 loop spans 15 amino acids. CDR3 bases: TGTGCCAGCAGTTTATGGGGGATTAGCGGTCAGCCCCAGCATTTT. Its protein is CASSLWGISGQPQHF.

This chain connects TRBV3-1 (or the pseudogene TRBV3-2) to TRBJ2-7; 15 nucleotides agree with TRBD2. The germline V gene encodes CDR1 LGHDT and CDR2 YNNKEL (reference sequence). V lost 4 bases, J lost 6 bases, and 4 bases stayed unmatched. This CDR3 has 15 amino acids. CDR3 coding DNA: TGTGCCAGCAGCCGCGGACTAGCGGGAGGGGTCGAGCAGTACTTC. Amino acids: CASSRGLAGGVEQYF.

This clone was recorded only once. The CDR3 coding sequence is TGTGCCAGTAGAGGACAGGGGATCGCTGGCTACACCTTC. Protein sequence: CASRGQGIAGYTF. The chain links TRBV19 to TRBJ1-2, with 9 bases fitting TRBD1. The CDR3 has 13 residues. From germline, CDR1 is LNHDA and CDR2 SQIVND (reference sequence). V shed 6 bases and J 7 bases; nucleotides not matched to a gene: 6.

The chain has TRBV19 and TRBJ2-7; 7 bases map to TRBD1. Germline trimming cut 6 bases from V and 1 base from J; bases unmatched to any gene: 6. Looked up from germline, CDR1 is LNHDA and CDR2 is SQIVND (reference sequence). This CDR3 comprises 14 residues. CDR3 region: CASSGSQGSYEQYF. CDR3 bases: TGTGCCAGTAGCGGGTCACAGGGGTCCTACGAGCAGTACTTC.

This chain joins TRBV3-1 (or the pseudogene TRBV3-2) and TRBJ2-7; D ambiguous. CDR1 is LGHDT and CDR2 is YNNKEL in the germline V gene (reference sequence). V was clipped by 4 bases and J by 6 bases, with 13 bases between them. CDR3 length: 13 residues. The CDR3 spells CASSPVRSSEQYF. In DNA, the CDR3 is TGTGCCAGCAGCCCTGTTCGGAGTAGCGAGCAGTACTTC.

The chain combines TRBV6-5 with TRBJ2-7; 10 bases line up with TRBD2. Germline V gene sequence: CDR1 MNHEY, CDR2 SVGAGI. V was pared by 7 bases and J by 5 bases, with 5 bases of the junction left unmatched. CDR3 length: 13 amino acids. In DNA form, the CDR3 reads TGTGCCAGCAAGGGACTAGCGATCCACGAGCAGTACTTC. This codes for CASKGLAIHEQYF.

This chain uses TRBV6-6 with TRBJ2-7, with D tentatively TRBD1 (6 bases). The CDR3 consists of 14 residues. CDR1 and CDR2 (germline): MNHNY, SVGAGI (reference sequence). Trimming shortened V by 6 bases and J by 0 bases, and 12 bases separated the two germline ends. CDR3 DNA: TGTGCCAGCAGCCAAACAGGGAACTCCTACGAGCAGTACTTC. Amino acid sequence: CASSQTGNSYEQYF.

CDR3 coding DNA: TGTGCCAGTAGTAAATACTCCGGTTACGAGCAGTACTTC. Protein product: CASSKYSGYEQYF. The genes are TRBV19 and TRBJ2-7; D gene uncertain. The V gene lost 4 bases and the J gene lost 4 bases, with 11 bases spanning the gap. Germline loops: CDR1 LNHDA, CDR2 SQIVND (reference sequence). The CDR3 is 13 residues long.

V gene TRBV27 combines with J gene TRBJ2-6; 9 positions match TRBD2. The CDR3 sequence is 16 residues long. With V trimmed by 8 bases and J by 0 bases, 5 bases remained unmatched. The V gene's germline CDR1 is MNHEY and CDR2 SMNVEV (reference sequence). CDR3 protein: CASRRGGNSGANVLTF. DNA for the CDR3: TGTGCCAGCCGGCGGGGGGGGAACTCTGGGGCCAACGTCCTGACTTTC.

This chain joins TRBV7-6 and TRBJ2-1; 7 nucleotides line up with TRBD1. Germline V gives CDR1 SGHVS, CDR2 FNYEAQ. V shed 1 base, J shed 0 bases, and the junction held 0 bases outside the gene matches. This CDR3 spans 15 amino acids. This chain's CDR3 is CASSLGQGSYNEQFF. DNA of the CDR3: TGTGCCAGCAGCTTAGGACAGGGCTCCTACAATGAGCAGTTCTTC.

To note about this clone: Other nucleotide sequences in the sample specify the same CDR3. The CDR3 region has the DNA TGTGCCAGCAGTAGGGGGACTGAAGCTTTCTTT. Its protein is CASSRGTEAFF. The genes are TRBV6-5 and TRBJ1-1; D might be TRBD1 (6 bases). The ends were cut back, 5 bases at V and 5 bases at J, with 6 bases in the middle. The V gene's germline CDR1 is MNHEY and CDR2 SVGAGI. The CDR3 is made up of 11 amino acids.

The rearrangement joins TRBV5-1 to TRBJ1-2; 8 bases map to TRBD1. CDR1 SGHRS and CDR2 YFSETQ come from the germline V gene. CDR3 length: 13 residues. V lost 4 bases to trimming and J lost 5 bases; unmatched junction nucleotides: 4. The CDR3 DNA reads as TGCGCCAGCAGCCAGGGACAGGCTTATGGCTACACCTTC. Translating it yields CASSQGQAYGYTF.

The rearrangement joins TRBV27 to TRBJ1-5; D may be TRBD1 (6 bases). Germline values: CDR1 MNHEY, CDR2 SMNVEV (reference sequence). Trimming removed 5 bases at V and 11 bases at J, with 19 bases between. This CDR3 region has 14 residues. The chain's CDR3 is CASSATGLGKSQHF. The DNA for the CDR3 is TGTGCCAGCAGTGCAACAGGGTTGGGGAAGTCCCAGCATTTT.

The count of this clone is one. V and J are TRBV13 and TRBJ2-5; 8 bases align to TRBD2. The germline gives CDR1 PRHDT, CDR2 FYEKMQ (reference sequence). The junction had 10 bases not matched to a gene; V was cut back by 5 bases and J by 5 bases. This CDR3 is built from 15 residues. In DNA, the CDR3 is TGTGCCAGCAGCCCGACCGGACTAGCTAGGGAGACCCAGTACTTC. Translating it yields CASSPTGLARETQYF.

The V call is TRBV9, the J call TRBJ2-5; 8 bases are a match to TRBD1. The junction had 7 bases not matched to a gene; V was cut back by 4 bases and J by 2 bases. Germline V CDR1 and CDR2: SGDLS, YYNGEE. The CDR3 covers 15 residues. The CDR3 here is CASSPGDRTQETQYF. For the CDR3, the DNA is TGTGCCAGCAGCCCCGGGGACAGGACGCAAGAGACCCAGTACTTC.

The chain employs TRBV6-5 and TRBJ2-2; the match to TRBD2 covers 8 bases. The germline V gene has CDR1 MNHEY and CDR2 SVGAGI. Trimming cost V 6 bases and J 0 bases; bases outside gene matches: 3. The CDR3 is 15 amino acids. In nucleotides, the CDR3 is TGTGCCAGCAGGCCCGGGGGGGCGAACACCGGGGAGCTGTTTTTT. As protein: CASRPGGANTGELFF.

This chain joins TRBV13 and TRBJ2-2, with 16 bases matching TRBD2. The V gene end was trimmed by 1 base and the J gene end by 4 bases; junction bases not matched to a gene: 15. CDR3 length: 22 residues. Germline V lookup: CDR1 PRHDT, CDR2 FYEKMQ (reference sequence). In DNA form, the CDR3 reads TGTGCCAGCAGCTTAGAAAGTGGACCGGGACTAGCGGGAGGGGAGGTCACCGGGGAGCTGTTTTTT. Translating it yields CASSLESGPGLAGGEVTGELFF.

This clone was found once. The CDR3 nucleotides read TGTGCCATCAGTGAGTCGTTTGGTAGCGGGAGATGGTTCTTC. Amino acids: CAISESFGSGRWFF. J is TRBJ2-1 and V is TRBV10-3; the match to TRBD2 covers 9 bases. With 0 bases clipped from V and 15 bases from J, the junction kept 9 bases outside the gene matches. Looked up from germline, CDR1 is ENHRY and CDR2 is SYGVKD. This CDR3 has 14 residues.

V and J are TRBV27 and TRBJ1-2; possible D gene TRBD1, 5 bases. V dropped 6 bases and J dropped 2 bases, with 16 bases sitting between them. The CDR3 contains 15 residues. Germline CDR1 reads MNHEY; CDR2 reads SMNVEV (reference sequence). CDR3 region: CASRVTGTTNYGYTF. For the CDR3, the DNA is TGTGCCAGCAGGGTTACCGGGACTACGAACTATGGCTACACCTTC.